The clone carrying this T cell receptor (beta chain) occurred many times. Its antigen is not identified. Germline CDR1 and CDR2: MGHDK and SYGVNS. This CDR3 contains 17 residues. Trimming at V came to 4 bases and at J to 5 bases, leaving 9 bases not matched to a gene. Individuals selected for sequencing had exhibited CD8+CD57+ cell expansion on flow cytometry. Among the patients, none had received any therapy at the time of blood sampling. The TCR beta profiling, which covered VDJ combination and CDR3 sequence, was carried out using genomic DNA as the template. TCRdb re-called the reads through MiXCR, storing one row per CDR3 protein. The profile shows approximately 300,000 distinct CDR3 sequences, about 50% of them singletons. The data belong to a study of CD8+CD57+ T cells in acquired aplastic anemia. Study details: Sorted CD4+ plus CD8+ cells gave DNA averaging around 3 ug. Whole-study results and caveats: Patients versus controls showed no significant CD8+ Simpson's diversity difference.

The receptor was derived from a human donor with aplastic anemia. Sequencing input: sorted CD4+, CD8+, or CD8+CD57+ T cells (not recorded which) from PBMCs. The gene calls are TRBV25-1 and TRBJ2-2; 11 bases are a match to TRBD2. CDR3 coding DNA: TGTGCCAGCAGTGTAGTAGCGGGGGGGCCGAGGACCGGGGAGCTGTTTTTT. Amino acid sequence: CASSVVAGGPRTGELFF.